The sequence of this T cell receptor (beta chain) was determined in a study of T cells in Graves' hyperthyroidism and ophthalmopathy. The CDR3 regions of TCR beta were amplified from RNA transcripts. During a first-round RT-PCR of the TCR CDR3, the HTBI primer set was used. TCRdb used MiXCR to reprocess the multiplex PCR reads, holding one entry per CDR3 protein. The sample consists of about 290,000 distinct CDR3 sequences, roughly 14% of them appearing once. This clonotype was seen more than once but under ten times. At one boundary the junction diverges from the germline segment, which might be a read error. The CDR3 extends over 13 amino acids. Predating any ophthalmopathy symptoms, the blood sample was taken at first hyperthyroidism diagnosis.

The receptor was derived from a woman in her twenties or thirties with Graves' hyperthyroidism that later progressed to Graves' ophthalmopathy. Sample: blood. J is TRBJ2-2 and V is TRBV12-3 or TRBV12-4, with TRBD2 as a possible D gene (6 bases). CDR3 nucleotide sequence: TGTGCCAGCAACCCCCGGGGGACCGGGAAGCTGTTTTTT. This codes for CASNPRGTGKLFF.